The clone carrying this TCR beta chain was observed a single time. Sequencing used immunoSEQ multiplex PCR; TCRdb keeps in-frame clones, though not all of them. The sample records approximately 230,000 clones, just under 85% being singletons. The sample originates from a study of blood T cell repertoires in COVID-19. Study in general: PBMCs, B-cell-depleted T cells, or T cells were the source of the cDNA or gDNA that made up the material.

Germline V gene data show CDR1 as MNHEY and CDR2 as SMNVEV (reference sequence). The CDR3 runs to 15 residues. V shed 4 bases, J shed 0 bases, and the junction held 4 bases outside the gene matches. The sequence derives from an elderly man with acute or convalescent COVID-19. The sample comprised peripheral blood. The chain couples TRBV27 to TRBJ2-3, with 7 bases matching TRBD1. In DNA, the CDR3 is TGTGCCAGCAGTTCCTACAGGGGTAGCACAGATACGCAGTATTTT. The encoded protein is CASSSYRGSTDTQYF.